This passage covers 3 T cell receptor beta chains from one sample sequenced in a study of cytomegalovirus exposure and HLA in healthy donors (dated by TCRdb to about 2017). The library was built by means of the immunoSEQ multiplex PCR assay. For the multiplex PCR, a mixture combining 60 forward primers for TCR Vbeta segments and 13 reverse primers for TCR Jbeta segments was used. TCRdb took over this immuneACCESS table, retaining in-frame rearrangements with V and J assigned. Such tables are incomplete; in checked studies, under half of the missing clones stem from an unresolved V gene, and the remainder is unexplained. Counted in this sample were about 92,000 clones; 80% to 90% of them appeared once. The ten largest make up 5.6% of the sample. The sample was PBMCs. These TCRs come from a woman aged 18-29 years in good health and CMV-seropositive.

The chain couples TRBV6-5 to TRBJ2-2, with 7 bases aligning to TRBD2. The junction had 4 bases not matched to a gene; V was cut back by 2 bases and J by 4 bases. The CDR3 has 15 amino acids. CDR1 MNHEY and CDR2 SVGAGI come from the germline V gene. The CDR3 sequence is CASSYQRDLTGELFF. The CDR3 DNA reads TGTGCCAGCAGTTACCAGCGGGACCTCACCGGGGAGCTGTTTTTT.

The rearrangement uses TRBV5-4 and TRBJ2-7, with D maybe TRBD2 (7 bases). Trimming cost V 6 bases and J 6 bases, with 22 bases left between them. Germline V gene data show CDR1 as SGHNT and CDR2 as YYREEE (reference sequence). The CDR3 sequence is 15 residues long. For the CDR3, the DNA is TGTGCCAGCACCCGGTGGGGGGGCTCCCTGGGCGAGCAGTACTTC. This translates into CASTRWGGSLGEQYF.

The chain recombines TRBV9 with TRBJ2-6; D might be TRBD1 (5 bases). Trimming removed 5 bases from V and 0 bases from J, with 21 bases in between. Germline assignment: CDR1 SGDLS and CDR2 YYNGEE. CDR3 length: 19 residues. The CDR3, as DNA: TGTGCCAGCAGTCCCATCCAGGGTCTCATTTCCTCTGGGGCCAACGTCCTGACTTTC. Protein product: CASSPIQGLISSGANVLTF.